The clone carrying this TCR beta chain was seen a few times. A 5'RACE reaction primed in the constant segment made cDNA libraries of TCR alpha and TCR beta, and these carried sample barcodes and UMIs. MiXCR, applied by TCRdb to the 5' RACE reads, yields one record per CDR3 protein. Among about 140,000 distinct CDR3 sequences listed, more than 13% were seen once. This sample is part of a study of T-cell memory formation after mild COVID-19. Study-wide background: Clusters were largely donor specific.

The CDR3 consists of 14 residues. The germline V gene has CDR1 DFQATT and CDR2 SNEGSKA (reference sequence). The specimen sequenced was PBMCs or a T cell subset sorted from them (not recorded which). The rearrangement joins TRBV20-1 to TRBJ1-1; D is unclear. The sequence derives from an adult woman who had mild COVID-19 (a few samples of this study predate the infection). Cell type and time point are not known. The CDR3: CIPSQASMNTEAFF. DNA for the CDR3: TGCATTCCGAGCCAGGCGTCCATGAACACTGAAGCTTTCTTT.